These T cell receptor beta chains were read from a single sample in a study of cytotoxic CD8 clonotypes in ibrutinib-treated CLL. TCRdb's copy holds only in-frame clones and misses some; the assay was immunoSEQ multiplex PCR. The profile shows 35,000 to 45,000 clones, roughly 69% of them singletons. Material: PBMCs, obtained after 12 months of ibrutinib treatment. Source of these receptors: a human donor with chronic lymphocytic leukemia. CDR3s include the opening cysteine and the closing phenylalanine or tryptophan. D genes are given only for firm matches. Size is stated for part of the rows, as once, few or many counts, or as a class when the clone is expanded.

v_call,d_call,j_call,clone_size,cdr3_aa,cdr3_nt
TRBV11-2,.,TRBJ2-3,once,CASSSARISTDTQYF,TGTGCCAGCAGCTCAGCTAGGATCAGCACAGATACGCAGTATTTT
TRBV28,TRBD2,TRBJ2-3,.,CASSFGTSGITDTQYF,TGTGCCAGCAGTTTCGGGACTAGCGGGATTACAGATACGCAGTATTTT
TRBV11-3,.,TRBJ2-2,.,CASSLGPELFF,TGTGCCAGCAGCTTAGGACCAGAGCTGTTTTTT
TRBV11-3,.,TRBJ2-2,.,CASSLHTSNTGELFF,TGTGCCAGCAGCTTACATACTAGCAATACCGGGGAGCTGTTTTTT
TRBV27,.,TRBJ2-1,few,CASSFVGVEDEQFF,TGTGCCAGCAGTTTCGTAGGCGTGGAGGATGAGCAGTTCTTC
TRBV20-1,.,TRBJ2-7,.,CSASRGGEQYF,TGCAGTGCTAGTCGAGGGGGCGAGCAGTACTTC
TRBV7-9,TRBD2,TRBJ2-7,.,CASSLGFGTSGYEQYF,TGTGCCAGCAGCTTAGGTTTCGGGACTAGCGGCTACGAGCAGTACTTC
TRBV10-2,.,TRBJ2-7,once,CASSEGRTYEQYF,TGCGCCAGCAGTGAAGGACGGACCTACGAGCAGTACTTC
TRBV10-3,.,TRBJ1-1,.,CAISDREGTEAFF,TGTGCCATCAGTGACAGGGAGGGCACTGAAGCTTTCTTT
TRBV29-1,.,TRBJ2-4,.,CSVQVGSGQYF,TGCAGCGTTCAGGTGGGGAGCGGTCAGTACTTC
TRBV28,.,TRBJ1-5,.,CASSLTGGNNQPQHF,TGTGCCAGCAGTTTAACGGGCGGGAACAATCAGCCCCAGCATTTT
TRBV14,TRBD2,TRBJ2-7,.,CASSRKRGLSYEQYF,TGTGCCAGCAGCCGTAAGCGGGGTCTTTCCTACGAGCAGTACTTC
TRBV19,.,TRBJ1-4,few,CASSILGTTNEKLFF,TGTGCCAGTAGTATTCTCGGGACAACTAATGAAAAACTGTTTTTT
TRBV14,.,TRBJ1-1,.,CASSQAGPTSVTEAFF,TGTGCCAGCAGCCAAGCCGGGCCTACCTCTGTCACTGAAGCTTTCTTT
TRBV19,.,TRBJ2-2,.,CASTPWGFGGELFF,TGTGCCAGCACACCTTGGGGCTTTGGCGGGGAGCTGTTTTTT
TRBV5-6,.,TRBJ1-5,.,CASSLQQTYSNQPQHF,TGTGCCAGCAGCTTACAACAGACATATAGCAATCAGCCCCAGCATTTT
TRBV11-2,.,TRBJ1-1,.,CASSLVTGWDTEAFF,TGTGCCAGCAGCTTGGTTACAGGGTGGGACACTGAAGCTTTCTTT
TRBV25-1,.,TRBJ1-5,.,CASSESGGGSQPQHF,TGTGCCAGCAGTGAAAGTGGGGGGGGTAGCCAGCCCCAGCATTTT
TRBV7-2,TRBD1,TRBJ2-7,.,CASSFMGQSYEQYF,TGTGCCAGCAGCTTTATGGGACAGTCCTACGAGCAGTACTTC
TRBV6-6,TRBD2,TRBJ2-2,.,CASSRGLAGNHGELFF,TGTGCCAGCAGCAGGGGACTAGCGGGAAATCATGGGGAGCTGTTTTTT
TRBV7-6,.,TRBJ2-2,.,CASSLVLPGELFF,TGTGCCAGCAGCTTAGTTCTCCCGGGGGAGCTGTTTTTT
TRBV19,.,TRBJ1-4,few,CATSRSTLTNEKLFF,TGTGCCACTTCTAGGAGTACGTTAACTAATGAAAAACTGTTTTTT
TRBV6-1,.,TRBJ2-3,.,CASSPTGAQVDTQYF,TGTGCCAGCAGCCCCACGGGGGCGCAGGTAGATACGCAGTATTTT
TRBV14,.,TRBJ2-5,.,CASSGETQYF,TGTGCCAGCAGCGGAGAGACCCAGTACTTC
TRBV29-1,TRBD1,TRBJ1-2,.,CSVQGWAVYGYTF,TGCAGCGTACAGGGGTGGGCTGTATATGGCTACACCTTC
TRBV7-9,TRBD1,TRBJ1-4,few,CASSLTGANEKLFF,TGTGCCAGCAGCCTGACAGGGGCTAATGAAAAACTGTTTTTT
TRBV11-1,.,TRBJ2-2,few,CASRGQENTGELFF,TGTGCCAGCAGAGGCCAGGAGAACACCGGGGAGCTGTTTTTT
TRBV16,TRBD1,TRBJ2-7,few,CASSRWDSSYEQYF,TGTGCCAGCAGCCGATGGGACAGCTCCTACGAGCAGTACTTC
TRBV11-3,.,TRBJ2-5,.,CASSLGRQETQYF,TGTGCCAGCAGCTTAGGCCGCCAAGAGACCCAGTACTTC
TRBV4-1,.,TRBJ2-7,.,CASSFRTVLTGEQYF,TGCGCCAGCAGCTTCCGGACAGTCTTAACGGGCGAGCAGTACTTC
TRBV30,TRBD1,TRBJ1-2,.,CAWRGHRGMYGYIF,TGTGCCTGGAGGGGGCACAGGGGGATGTACGGCTACATCTTC
TRBV5-1,TRBD2,TRBJ2-1,.,CASSLVAGGPSSSYNEQFF,TGCGCCAGCAGCTTGGTAGCGGGAGGTCCCAGCAGCTCCTACAATGAGCAGTTCTTC
TRBV7-2,.,TRBJ1-5,.,CASSYTFSNQPQHF,TGTGCCAGCAGCTACACCTTTAGCAATCAGCCCCAGCATTTT
TRBV19,.,TRBJ2-2,.,CASSSPVTGELFF,TGTGCCAGTAGTTCCCCGGTGACCGGGGAGCTGTTTTTT
TRBV7-9,TRBD2,TRBJ2-1,.,CASSYWTSGTYNEQFF,TGTGCCAGCAGCTATTGGACTAGCGGTACCTACAATGAGCAGTTCTTC
TRBV6-4,.,TRBJ2-1,few,CASSKDIYNEQFF,TGTGCCAGCAGTAAGGACATATACAATGAGCAGTTCTTC
TRBV7-8,TRBD2,TRBJ2-3,.,CASSLGLAGGVSTDTQYF,TGTGCCAGCAGCTTAGGGCTAGCGGGTGGGGTTAGCACAGATACGCAGTATTTT
TRBV19,.,TRBJ1-4,.,CASSMFRNEKLFF,TGTGCCAGTAGTATGTTTCGGAATGAAAAACTGTTTTTT
TRBV5-4,.,TRBJ2-3,.,CASSWRSTDTQYF,TGTGCCAGCAGCTGGAGGAGCACAGATACGCAGTATTTT
TRBV10-1,.,TRBJ2-2,.,CARLTGTVNTGELFF,TGCGCCAGGCTTACCGGGACGGTTAACACCGGGGAGCTGTTTTTT
TRBV10-2,.,TRBJ2-1,.,CASSETRQGEQFF,TGCGCCAGCAGTGAGACCAGGCAGGGGGAGCAGTTCTTC
TRBV6-5,TRBD1,TRBJ1-1,.,CASSRGQTEAFF,TGTGCCAGCAGTCGGGGACAGACTGAAGCTTTCTTT
TRBV11-2,.,TRBJ2-7,.,CASSLATQGSYEQYF,TGTGCCAGCAGCTTAGCCACGCAGGGCTCCTACGAGCAGTACTTC
TRBV16,TRBD1,TRBJ1-1,.,CASSPGTGDTEAFF,TGTGCCAGCAGCCCCGGGACAGGGGACACTGAAGCTTTCTTT
TRBV2,.,TRBJ1-2,.,CASSVGQPGSYGYTF,TGTGCCAGCAGTGTGGGACAACCCGGGAGCTATGGCTACACCTTC
TRBV14,.,TRBJ2-7,few,CASSSTAGGLYF,TGTGCCAGCAGCTCAACGGCAGGGGGGCTATACTTC
TRBV5-1,TRBD2,TRBJ2-7,.,CASSGGAGEGNEQYF,TGCGCCAGCAGCGGAGGAGCGGGAGAAGGCAACGAGCAGTACTTC
TRBV4-3,.,TRBJ2-1,few,CASSQDSGGNEQFF,TGCGCCAGCAGCCAAGATTCTGGGGGGAATGAGCAGTTCTTC
TRBV5-6,.,TRBJ2-7,once,CASSVGNRAYEQYF,TGTGCCAGCAGCGTCGGTAACAGGGCTTACGAGCAGTACTTC
TRBV9,.,TRBJ1-2,.,CASFNQGKGYTF,TGTGCCAGCTTCAACCAGGGGAAAGGCTACACCTTC
TRBV7-2,TRBD2,TRBJ2-1,.,CASSFGLEFGEQFF,TGTGCCAGCAGCTTCGGACTAGAATTTGGTGAGCAGTTCTTC
TRBV11-2,.,TRBJ1-2,once,CASSLEGGASNYGYTF,TGTGCCAGCAGCTTAGAGGGGGGCGCGTCTAACTATGGCTACACCTTC
TRBV6-5,.,TRBJ1-2,.,CASSSDGNYGYTF,TGTGCCAGCAGTTCGGACGGCAACTATGGCTACACCTTC